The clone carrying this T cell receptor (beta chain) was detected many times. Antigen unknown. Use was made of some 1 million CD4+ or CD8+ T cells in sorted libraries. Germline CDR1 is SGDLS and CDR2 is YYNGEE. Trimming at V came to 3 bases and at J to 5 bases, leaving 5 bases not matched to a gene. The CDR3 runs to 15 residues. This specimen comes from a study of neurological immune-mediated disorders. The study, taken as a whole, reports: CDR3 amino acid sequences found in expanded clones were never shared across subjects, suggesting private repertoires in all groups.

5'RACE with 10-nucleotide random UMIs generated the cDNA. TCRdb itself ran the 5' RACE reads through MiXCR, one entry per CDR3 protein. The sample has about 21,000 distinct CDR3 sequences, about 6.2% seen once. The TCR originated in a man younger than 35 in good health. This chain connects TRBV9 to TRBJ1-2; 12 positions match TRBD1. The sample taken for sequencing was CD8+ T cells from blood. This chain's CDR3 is CASSAGTGGFYGYTF. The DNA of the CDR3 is TGTGCCAGCAGCGCCGGGACAGGGGGCTTTTATGGCTACACCTTC.